The 22 T cell receptor beta chains listed next were all sequenced from one sample in a study of shared clonotypes between healthy human individuals. Produced via immunoSEQ multiplex PCR; TCRdb's table is partial and in-frame only. Of 2.5 million or so clones listed, roughly nine tenths are singletons. Sequencing was performed on naive CD4+ T cells sorted from blood. Subset reported: CD45RA+ positively selected. These receptors all come from a man between 18 and 35 years old in good health.

As to this clone: The same CDR3 can be traced to other DNA sequences in this sample. This chain joins TRBV2 and TRBJ2-5; D gene unclear. This CDR3 has 11 residues. The V end was cut by 4 bases, the J end by 4 bases, with 4 bases between. Germline assignment: CDR1 SNHLY and CDR2 FYNNEI. CDR3 region: CASSALETQYF. The CDR3 bases are TGTGCCAGCAGTGCCCTAGAGACCCAGTACTTC.

The chain recombines TRBV7-9 with TRBJ2-3; TRBD2 matches 7 bases. With V trimmed by 5 bases and J by 2 bases, 7 bases remained unmatched. The CDR3 sequence is 15 residues long. Germline loops: CDR1 SEHNR, CDR2 FQNEAQ (reference sequence). The CDR3 protein is CASSPGTKNTDTQYF. For the CDR3, the DNA is TGTGCCAGCAGCCCAGGGACTAAAAACACAGATACGCAGTATTTT.

This sequence joins TRBV6-5 and TRBJ2-5; D perhaps matches TRBD2 (7 bases). This CDR3 spans 15 amino acids. Per germline, CDR1 MNHEY and CDR2 SVGAGI. Trimming left V 1 base short and J 5 bases short, with 14 bases between. Here the CDR3 DNA reads TGTGCCAGCAGTTACTTGGGGGGGGCAGGGGAGACCCAGTACTTC. Translation: CASSYLGGAGETQYF.

The chain combines TRBV10-3 with TRBJ2-3, with 7 bases identical to TRBD2. This CDR3 comprises 13 residues. The junction had 6 bases not matched to a gene; V was cut back by 4 bases and J by 8 bases. The germline V gene has CDR1 ENHRY and CDR2 SYGVKD. The CDR3 protein is CAISVTAGVTQYF. CDR3 DNA sequence: TGTGCCATCAGTGTGACGGCGGGAGTTACGCAGTATTTT.

This chain links TRBV29-1 with TRBJ1-2; D perhaps matches TRBD1 (6 bases). Germline CDR1 and CDR2: SQVTM and ANQGSEA. V was trimmed by 8 bases and J by 2 bases, leaving 18 bases between them. CDR3 length: 14 residues. CDR3 amino acids: CSMKGPGGNYGYTF. CDR3 DNA sequence: TGCAGCATGAAGGGACCGGGGGGCAACTATGGCTACACCTTC.

As concerns this clone: The same CDR3 also results from other DNA sequences found in this sample. The V gene is TRBV5-1, the J gene TRBJ2-2; no clear D. Germline assignment: CDR1 SGHRS and CDR2 YFSETQ. This CDR3 spans 15 amino acids. The germline V and J ends were trimmed by 0 bases and 1 base, with 7 bases remaining between them. The DNA for the CDR3 is TGCGCCAGCAGCTTGGAAGTTTTGAACACCGGGGAGCTGTTTTTT. Translation gives CASSLEVLNTGELFF.

This clone was seen more than once but under ten times. This chain's CDR3 is CASSFTGFTEAFF. For the CDR3, the DNA is TGTGCCAGCAGCTTTACAGGGTTCACTGAAGCTTTCTTT. The V gene is TRBV7-2, the J gene TRBJ1-1; D perhaps matches TRBD1 (6 bases). V was cut by 3 bases and J by 4 bases, with 9 bases left in between. CDR3 size: 13 residues. Germline CDR1 reads SGHTA; CDR2 reads FQGNSA.

The rearrangement joins TRBV30 to TRBJ1-2; a possible D gene is TRBD1 (6 bases). With 1 base removed from V and 7 bases from J, the gap between germline ends came to 13 bases. This CDR3 spans 13 amino acids. Germline CDR1 and CDR2: GTSNPN and SVGIG (reference sequence). CDR3 bases: TGTGCCTGGAGTGGTGCAGGGGAGAGTGGCTACACCTTC. Protein sequence: CAWSGAGESGYTF.

The CDR3 loop is CASSRVSNYGYTF. The CDR3 DNA reads as TGTGCCAGCAGCAGGGTCTCCAACTATGGCTACACCTTC. The genes are TRBV11-2 and TRBJ1-2; no firm D call. This CDR3 contains 13 residues. CDR1 and CDR2 from the germline V gene are SGHAT and FQNNGV. With 5 bases removed from V and 2 bases from J, the gap between germline ends came to 9 bases.

V is TRBV5-4 and J is TRBJ1-1; D uncertain. V lost 4 bases, J lost 3 bases, and 19 bases lay in between. CDR1 and CDR2 from the germline V gene are SGHNT and YYREEE (reference sequence). CDR3 length: 16 residues. Here the CDR3 DNA reads TGTGCCAGCAGCCCTCCCGGGCGGGGTAAATACACTGAAGCTTTCTTT. It specifies CASSPPGRGKYTEAFF. Based on the CDR3 plus reference TRBV5-4 and TRBJ1-1, the full variable domain is ETGVTQSPTHLIKTRGQQVTLRCSSQSGHNTVSWYQQALGQGPQFIFQYYREEENGRGNFPPRFSGLQFPNYSSELNVNALELDDSALYLCASSPPGRGKYTEAFFGQGTRLTVV.

This chain uses TRBV2 with TRBJ2-1, with D unresolved. Germline values: CDR1 SNHLY, CDR2 FYNNEI. The CDR3 covers 10 residues. The V gene lost 0 bases and the J gene lost 15 bases, with 6 bases spanning the gap. The CDR3 loop is CASSEAHPFF. Written as DNA, the CDR3 is TGTGCCAGCAGTGAAGCTCACCCGTTCTTC.

The chain carries TRBV27 and TRBJ2-1; tentatively, D is TRBD2 (6 bases). V gave up 5 bases and J gave up 5 bases, with 16 bases separating them. Germline V gives CDR1 MNHEY, CDR2 SMNVEV (reference sequence). The length of the CDR3 is 15 residues. CDR3 loop: CASSPRDGYNNEQFF. CDR3 in DNA: TGTGCCAGCAGTCCGCGGGACGGTTACAACAATGAGCAGTTCTTC.

V usage is TRBV18 and J usage is TRBJ2-7; possibly TRBD1 for D (6 bases). CDR1 is KGHSH and CDR2 is LQKENI in the germline V gene. Trimming left V 4 bases short and J 0 bases short, with 13 bases between. CDR3 size: 15 residues. The CDR3 sequence is CASSLDRSSSYEQYF. The CDR3, as DNA: TGTGCCAGCTCACTCGACAGGTCAAGCTCCTACGAGCAGTACTTC.

The J gene is TRBJ2-7, the V gene TRBV6-5, with 8 nucleotides matching TRBD1. Germline V gene data show CDR1 as MNHEY and CDR2 as SVGAGI. The CDR3 sequence is 13 residues long. The J segment lost 1 base and the V segment lost 10 bases, leaving 6 bases of the junction unmatched. The CDR3 nucleotides are TGTGCCACGGGGCAGGGGGCTTCCTACGAGCAGTACTTC. This encodes CATGQGASYEQYF.

J is TRBJ2-5 and V is TRBV7-9, with 8 positions matching TRBD1. The better agreement between TRBJ2-7 and the DNA end casts doubt on the J call. This CDR3 spans 15 amino acids. CDR1 and CDR2 (germline): SEHNR, FQNEAQ (reference sequence). The CDR3 spells CASSRGTGSSYEQYF. The CDR3 coding sequence is TGTGCCAGCAGCCGCGGGACAGGAAGCTCCTACGAGCAGTACTTC.

The chain uses TRBV29-1 and TRBJ2-3, with TRBD2 identical over 7 bases. Germline values: CDR1 SQVTM, CDR2 ANQGSEA. V shed 7 bases and J 2 bases; nucleotides not matched to a gene: 12. The CDR3 runs 15 residues. CDR3 amino acids: CSAKGRLAATDTQYF. CDR3 nucleotides: TGCAGCGCCAAAGGCCGGCTAGCGGCCACAGATACGCAGTATTTT.

The chain has TRBV5-5 and TRBJ2-3; D may be TRBD2 (6 bases). Germline CDR1 is SGHKS and CDR2 is YYEKEE (reference sequence). This CDR3 is built from 15 residues. Trimming stripped 0 bases from V and 7 bases from J, with 15 bases between. The CDR3 region has the DNA TGTGCCAGCAGCTTGGGGGAACTAGCCTTCTATACGCAGTATTTT. Translation: CASSLGELAFYTQYF.

The V gene is TRBV28, the J gene TRBJ1-1; TRBD1 agrees at 8 bases. Trimming at V came to 5 bases and at J to 4 bases, leaving 9 bases not matched to a gene. The CDR3 is made up of 15 amino acids. The germline V gene encodes CDR1 MDHEN and CDR2 SYDVKM. Here the CDR3 reads CASSPSGGAITEAFF. The CDR3 bases are TGTGCCAGCAGTCCATCAGGGGGCGCAATCACTGAAGCTTTCTTT. Supplemented by reference TRBV28 and TRBJ1-1, the full variable domain reads DVKVTQSSRYLVKRTGEKVFLECVQDMDHENMFWYRQDPGLGLRLIYFSYDVKMKEKGDIPEGYSVSREKKERFSLILESASTNQTSMYLCASSPSGGAITEAFFGQGTRLTVV.

This chain uses TRBV28 with TRBJ1-3; D not certain. V was cut by 10 bases and J by 4 bases, with 20 bases left in between. This CDR3 is 15 amino acids long. CDR1 and CDR2 from the germline V gene are MDHEN and SYDVKM. The CDR3 coding sequence is TGTGCCACCGCCGCGAGAGGAGTCGGGGGAAACACCATATATTTT. It yields the protein CATAARGVGGNTIYF.

V gene TRBV14 combines with J gene TRBJ2-5, with 8 bases matching TRBD2. This CDR3 region has 16 residues. V was pared by 4 bases and J by 4 bases, with 11 bases of the junction left unmatched. The germline V gene encodes CDR1 SGHDN and CDR2 FVKESK. Here the CDR3 DNA reads TGTGCCAGCAGCCTTCGGCAGGGCCTAGCGGGAGAGACCCAGTACTTC. Protein: CASSLRQGLAGETQYF.

This chain links TRBV7-2 with TRBJ2-7, with 8 positions matching TRBD1. V shed 5 bases, J shed 7 bases, and the junction held 22 bases outside the gene matches. The CDR3 is 18 residues long. Germline V lookup: CDR1 SGHTA, CDR2 FQGNSA. The CDR3 loop is CASSQSKMAGQGHMEQYF. The CDR3 DNA reads TGTGCCAGCAGCCAGTCTAAAATGGCTGGACAGGGACACATGGAGCAGTACTTC.

The chain employs TRBV27 and TRBJ2-5, with 8 bases lining up with TRBD2. V trimming: 5 bases; J trimming: 4 bases; junction bases outside the gene matches: 9. Germline values: CDR1 MNHEY, CDR2 SMNVEV (reference sequence). CDR3 length: 15 amino acids. CDR3 sequence: CASSPIGGALETQYF. The CDR3 nucleotides are TGTGCCAGCAGTCCTATCGGGGGGGCATTAGAGACCCAGTACTTC.